This is a list of T cell receptor beta chains from one sample in a study of OX40 agonist ivuxolimab in advanced cancers. Using immunoSEQ multiplex PCR, the repertoire was profiled, and TCRdb retains in-frame clones only, with some absent. This repertoire shows about 91,000 clones, around 84% found once; its top ten account for more than 0.95%. Sequencing was performed on CD4+ or CD8+ T cells sorted from blood, taken in a trial of the OX40 agonist ivuxolimab. Source of these receptors: an adult with an advanced solid tumor such as melanoma, head and neck, liver or kidney cancer. Both conserved end residues are part of each CDR3. Each record gives: CDR3 DNA, CDR3 protein, clone size, D gene, V gene, J gene. The D gene is left open where the match is weak. Expanded clones get a size class; other rows say once, few or many, or leave the size out.

TGTGCCAGCAGCCAAGATACAGCGGGGGGGGGCACAGATACGCAGTATTTT	CASSQDTAGGGTDTQYF	-	TRBD2	TRBV4-2	TRBJ2-3
TGTGCCAGCAGCTCCGCACCGAATGAAAAACTGTTTTTT	CASSSAPNEKLFF	-	-	TRBV5-8	TRBJ1-4
TGTGCCAGCAGCTTAGCGGGACAGGGGGCGGGGAGGCAGTTCTTC	CASSLAGQGAGRQFF	-	TRBD1	TRBV7-2	TRBJ2-1
TGTGCCAGCAGCCAGACACAGGACATTCAGTACTTC	CASSQTQDIQYF	-	-	TRBV14	TRBJ2-4
TGTGCCAGCAGGGGGACAGGGCCCCATAATGAAAAACTGTTTTTT	CASRGTGPHNEKLFF	-	TRBD1	TRBV6-1	TRBJ1-4
TGTGCCAGCAGTTCTTTTGGGGGTAACTATGGCTACACCTTC	CASSSFGGNYGYTF	-	-	TRBV27	TRBJ1-2
TGTGCCAGCAGTAGGGGACAGGGAGGTGGCTACACCTTC	CASSRGQGGGYTF	-	TRBD1	TRBV28	TRBJ1-2
TGTGCCAGCAGCGTTCAGCGGAGACCCTCCTACAATGAGCAGTTCTTC	CASSVQRRPSYNEQFF	-	-	TRBV9	TRBJ2-1
TGTGCCAGCAGCTTATACGGGACAGGGAGCTACGAGCAGTACTTC	CASSLYGTGSYEQYF	few	TRBD1	TRBV7-2	TRBJ2-7
TGTGCCAGCAACTCCGGGCTAGAGACGGTAAAGACCCAGTACTTC	CASNSGLETVKTQYF	-	-	TRBV2	TRBJ2-5
TGTGCCAGCAGCTTCCAGAAGAACACTGAAGCTTTCTTT	CASSFQKNTEAFF	-	-	TRBV5-4	TRBJ1-1
TGTGCCAGCAGCCTCTCGGACAGGGAGCAGTACTTC	CASSLSDREQYF	-	TRBD1	TRBV7-9	TRBJ2-7
TGCAGTGCTTGGTTCATGCAGACCCAGTACTTC	CSAWFMQTQYF	-	-	TRBV20-1	TRBJ2-5
TGTGCCAGCAGACTTTCACAGGGCCAAGAGACCCAGTACTTC	CASRLSQGQETQYF	-	-	TRBV7-9	TRBJ2-5
TGTGCCAGCAGTCGTACAGCATCTAATGAAAAACTGTTTTTT	CASSRTASNEKLFF	-	-	TRBV7-6	TRBJ1-4
TGTGCCAGCAGAGGACTAGCAAAAGAGACCCAGTACTTC	CASRGLAKETQYF	once	TRBD2	TRBV7-2	TRBJ2-5
TGTGCCAGCAGTAGGGTACGGACAGATAATCAGCCCCAGCATTTT	CASSRVRTDNQPQHF	-	-	TRBV6-1	TRBJ1-5
TGTGCCAGCAGCTTAGGTAGCCAGGGGAATTCACCCCTCCACTTT	CASSLGSQGNSPLHF	-	-	TRBV11-3	TRBJ1-6
TGTGCCAGCAGCTTTGGGGGAGGGGAAAAACTGTTTTTT	CASSFGGGEKLFF	-	-	TRBV5-4	TRBJ1-4
TGCGCCAGCAGCTTGCACGGGACGAACACTGAAGCTTTCTTT	CASSLHGTNTEAFF	-	-	TRBV5-1	TRBJ1-1
TGTGCCTCCCGTGAGCGGGGGCCCTACGAGCAGTACTTC	CASRERGPYEQYF	-	TRBD2	TRBV6-5	TRBJ2-7
TGTGCCAGCAGGGGTGGGACCATCACCGGGGAGCTGTTTTTT	CASRGGTITGELFF	-	-	TRBV7-2	TRBJ2-2
TGTGCCAGCTCACCATTGGCAGGAGGGGATGAGCAGTTCTTC	CASSPLAGGDEQFF	-	-	TRBV18	TRBJ2-1
TGTGCCAGTAGTCCGAAGGGTTACCAGCCCCAGCATTTT	CASSPKGYQPQHF	-	-	TRBV19	TRBJ1-5
TGTGCCAGCAGCTCGACAGGGGGCTTAACAGATACGCAGTATTTT	CASSSTGGLTDTQYF	-	TRBD1	TRBV5-4	TRBJ2-3
TGTGCCAGCAGCCCCCAAAGAACGACTAGCGGCACAGATACGCAGTATTTT	CASSPQRTTSGTDTQYF	-	TRBD2	TRBV9	TRBJ2-3
TGTGCCAGCAACTCCCAGGGTTCCTCTGGGGCCAACGTCCTGACTTTC	CASNSQGSSGANVLTF	-	-	TRBV28	TRBJ2-6
TGTGCCAGCTCACCACAGGAGTCGAATGAGCAGTTCTTC	CASSPQESNEQFF	once	-	TRBV18	TRBJ2-1
TGCGCCAGCAGCTTGGTACAGGGAGATAGGAATGAGCAGTTCTTC	CASSLVQGDRNEQFF	-	-	TRBV5-1	TRBJ2-1
TGTGCCAGCAGCCTGCCTGGGGGGGACTACGAGCAGTACTTC	CASSLPGGDYEQYF	-	TRBD2	TRBV5-4	TRBJ2-7
TGTGCCAGCAGTTACGACAGGAGAAACTATGGCTACACCTTC	CASSYDRRNYGYTF	once	-	TRBV6-5	TRBJ1-2
TGTGCCAGCAGCGCCGGCAGGGGCAGGGGGCAGGACACTGAAGCTTTCTTT	CASSAGRGRGQDTEAFF	-	TRBD1	TRBV9	TRBJ1-1
TGTGCCAGCTCACCAGATCTTTCGGGGCTCAGAGTGAACACTGAAGCTTTCTTT	CASSPDLSGLRVNTEAFF	-	-	TRBV18	TRBJ1-1
TGCGCCAGCAGCTTGCCTAGCGGGGCAAACAATGAGCAGTTCTTC	CASSLPSGANNEQFF	once	TRBD2	TRBV5-1	TRBJ2-1
TGTGCCCGCAGGGGCGGGGACGCATATGGCTACACCTTC	CARRGGDAYGYTF	-	-	TRBV30	TRBJ1-2
TGTGCCAGCTCACCACGTGACGGCCAAGAGACCCAGTACTTC	CASSPRDGQETQYF	-	-	TRBV18	TRBJ2-5
TGTGCCAGTAGTATCCCCACCGGAACAGGGGCCTACAATGAGCAGTTCTTC	CASSIPTGTGAYNEQFF	-	TRBD1	TRBV19	TRBJ2-1